Following are 25 T cell receptor beta chains from one sample sequenced in a study of blood T cell repertoires in COVID-19. The method was immunoSEQ multiplex PCR; TCRdb's version includes in-frame clones alone and lacks a portion of them. The sample lists tens of thousands of clones, 85% occurring once. Sequencing was done on a sample of peripheral blood. These receptor sequences come from a woman between 55 and 75 years old with active COVID-19.

The gene calls are TRBV12-3 or TRBV12-4 and TRBJ1-1; D perhaps matches TRBD1 (5 bases). Between the trimmed V and J ends, which lost 3 bases and 11 bases, there was a span of 13 bases. This CDR3 region has 12 residues. The CDR3 DNA is TGTGCCAGCAGTTTTTCCCTAAACAGGGCTTTCTTT. It encodes CASSFSLNRAFF.

This chain links TRBV9 with TRBJ2-3; D is uncertain. This CDR3 has 12 amino acids. Germline assignment: CDR1 SGDLS and CDR2 YYNGEE. V lost 4 bases to trimming and J lost 5 bases, with 8 bases between them. The CDR3 reads CASSLNLDTQYF. The CDR3, as DNA: TGTGCCAGCAGCCTAAACTTAGATACGCAGTATTTT.

The V and J genes are TRBV9 and TRBJ1-4; D not resolved. The CDR3 extends over 15 amino acids. V was cut by 6 bases and J by 0 bases, with 12 bases left in between. CDR1 and CDR2 from the germline V gene are SGDLS and YYNGEE. The CDR3 sequence is CASTPGSATNEKLFF. The DNA for the CDR3 is TGTGCCAGCACTCCTGGGAGTGCAACTAATGAAAAACTGTTTTTT.

The chain couples TRBV7-2 to TRBJ1-2, with 7 bases that match TRBD1. The germline V gene has CDR1 SGHTA and CDR2 FQGNSA. The junction had 5 bases not matched to a gene; V was cut back by 0 bases and J by 4 bases. This CDR3 is built from 15 residues. CDR3 nucleotide sequence: TGTGCCAGCAGCTTAGCCCACAGGGGACTCTATGGCTACACCTTC. Encoded protein: CASSLAHRGLYGYTF. Full variable domain (remainder filled in from reference TRBV7-2 and TRBJ1-2): GAGVSQSPSNKVTEKGKDVELRCDPISGHTALYWYRQSLGQGLEFLIYFQGNSAPDKSGLPSDRFSAERTGGSVSTLTIQRTQQEDSAVYLCASSLAHRGLYGYTFGSGTRLTVV.

The rearrangement uses TRBV25-1 and TRBJ1-4, with D perhaps matching TRBD1 (6 bases). Looked up from germline, CDR1 is MGHDK and CDR2 is SYGVNS. The V end lost 0 bases, the J end lost 7 bases, and 15 bases lay between the germline ends. The CDR3 is made up of 16 amino acids. The chain's CDR3 is CASSEYVGGRGEKLFF. Here the CDR3 DNA reads TGTGCCAGCAGTGAATATGTCGGGGGGCGCGGTGAAAAACTGTTTTTT.

DNA of the CDR3: TGTGCCACCGGGGGAGACGGGTACAATGAGCAGTTCTTC. It translates to CATGGDGYNEQFF. The J gene is TRBJ2-1, the V gene TRBV10-3, with D possibly matching TRBD2 (6 bases). Trimming took off 10 bases at V and 4 bases at J, with 14 bases between the two ends. CDR1 is ENHRY and CDR2 is SYGVKD in the germline V gene. The CDR3 is made up of 13 amino acids.

J is TRBJ2-6 and V is TRBV5-1; 16 positions match TRBD2. Looked up from germline, CDR1 is SGHRS and CDR2 is YFSETQ. This CDR3 region has 20 residues. Germline trimming cut 5 bases from V and 2 bases from J; bases unmatched to any gene: 10. The CDR3, as DNA: TGCGCCAGCAGACCGTCCGGGACTAGCGGGAGGGGAACTGGGGCCAACGTCCTGACTTTC. Residues: CASRPSGTSGRGTGANVLTF.

The chain has TRBV2 and TRBJ2-3; TRBD2 matches 11 bases. The CDR3 contains 18 residues. Trimming took 6 bases from V and 2 from J; bases not matched to a gene: 13. Germline loops: CDR1 SNHLY, CDR2 FYNNEI. The CDR3 sequence: CASRKTSGGRRHTDTQYF. DNA for the CDR3: TGTGCCAGCAGGAAAACTAGCGGGGGCCGACGACACACAGATACGCAGTATTTT.

The CDR3 DNA reads TGTGCCAGCAGTGGACAGGGTGACACTGAAGCTTTCTTT. Its translation: CASSGQGDTEAFF. The chain uses TRBV2 and TRBJ1-1; 7 bases fit TRBD1. Germline V CDR1 and CDR2: SNHLY, FYNNEI. The CDR3 length is 13 residues. The junction had 2 bases not matched to a gene; V was cut back by 4 bases and J by 3 bases.

V and J are TRBV28 and TRBJ2-3, with TRBD2 as a possible D gene (6 bases). Germline CDR1 MDHEN, CDR2 SYDVKM. The CDR3 length is 11 residues. Deletions cut 4 bases from V and 8 bases from J, with 7 bases between. The CDR3 spells CASSSGSTQYF. CDR3 nucleotide sequence: TGTGCCAGCAGTTCCGGGAGTACGCAGTATTTT.

The rearrangement uses TRBV12-5 and TRBJ2-2; TRBD2 matches 10 bases. Germline CDR1 reads LGHNT; CDR2 reads FRNRAP. The CDR3 has 24 amino acids. Unmatched junction bases numbered 30, after V lost 4 bases and J lost 4 bases. CDR3 sequence (DNA): TGTGCTAGTGGTTCAATTCCCTCATTACATGTTACTAGCGGGGCCCCACTCGGCACCGGGGAGCTGTTTTTT. This codes for CASGSIPSLHVTSGAPLGTGELFF.

The chain recombines TRBV12-2 with TRBJ2-3; TRBD2 reflects the table's D call only, with no check against the DNA. TRBV12-2 is a known pseudogene. The CDR3 has 15 residues. This chain's CDR3 is CASRLIAGGTDTQYF. In DNA, the CDR3 is TGTGCAAGTCGCTTAATAGCGGGAGGCACAGATACGCAGTATTTT.

This chain uses TRBV2 with TRBJ1-2; 10 bases match TRBD1. After removal of 5 bases from V and 4 bases from J, the junction contained 4 bases not matched to a gene. Germline lookup yields CDR1 SNHLY and CDR2 FYNNEI. This CDR3 comprises 14 residues. In DNA, the CDR3 is TGTGCCAGCAGTTTCCGGGACAGGGGCTATGGCTACACCTTC. It yields the protein CASSFRDRGYGYTF. Using reference TRBV2 and TRBJ1-2 for the parts outside the CDR3, the full variable domain is EPEVTQTPSHQVTQMGQEVILRCVPISNHLYFYWYRQILGQKVEFLVSFYNNEISEKSEIFDDQFSVERPDGSNFTLKIRSTKLEDSAMYFCASSFRDRGYGYTFGSGTRLTVV.

This chain uses TRBV29-1 with TRBJ2-1; maybe TRBD1 (6 bases). V shed 6 bases and J shed 4 bases, with 19 bases lying between them. CDR1 and CDR2 from the germline V gene are SQVTM and ANQGSEA. CDR3 size: 15 residues. The CDR3 DNA is TGCAGCGTCGCCACCCGACAGGAAGAATACAATGAGCAGTTCTTC. It specifies CSVATRQEEYNEQFF.

The chain employs TRBV5-6 and TRBJ1-5; D may be TRBD1 (6 bases). CDR1 is SGHDT and CDR2 is YYEEEE in the germline V gene. The CDR3 is made up of 16 amino acids. Trimming took off 4 bases at V and 4 bases at J, with 18 bases between the two ends. CDR3 in DNA: TGTGCCAGCAGCAGGAGCTCCGGGACAAGTAATCAGCCCCAGCATTTT. This encodes CASSRSSGTSNQPQHF. Full variable domain (missing parts from reference TRBV5-6 and TRBJ1-5): DAGVTQSPTHLIKTRGQQVTLRCSPKSGHDTVSWYQQALGQGPQFIFQYYEEEERQRGNFPDRFSGHQFPNYSSELNVNALLLGDSALYLCASSRSSGTSNQPQHFGDGTRLSIL.

The genes are TRBV3-1 (or the pseudogene TRBV3-2) and TRBJ2-7, with TRBD1 identical over 7 bases. The CDR3 runs to 15 residues. Germline loops: CDR1 LGHDT, CDR2 YNNKEL (reference sequence). With 3 bases clipped from V and 2 bases from J, the junction kept 7 bases outside the gene matches. The CDR3 DNA is TGTGCCAGCAGCCACTCGGGACAGTCAACCTACGAGCAGTACTTC. As protein: CASSHSGQSTYEQYF.

The chain links TRBV27 to TRBJ2-5; D uncertain. Germline V gives CDR1 MNHEY, CDR2 SMNVEV (reference sequence). The V end lost 4 bases, the J end lost 5 bases, and 17 bases lay between the germline ends. The CDR3 is 15 amino acids. The CDR3 DNA reads as TGTGCCAGCAGTTACCAACAGACCCGGCTCGAGACCCAGTACTTC. Amino acid sequence: CASSYQQTRLETQYF.

The chain links TRBV7-2 to TRBJ1-2; the match to TRBD1 covers 7 bases. CDR3 length: 16 residues. CDR1 and CDR2 (germline): SGHTA, FQGNSA. V gave up 1 base and J gave up 0 bases; unmatched junction bases: 5. In DNA form, the CDR3 reads TGTGCCAGCAGCTTAGTTACAGGGGACTCTAACTATGGCTACACCTTC. This sequence encodes CASSLVTGDSNYGYTF.

There are a few counts of this clone. The chain combines TRBV4-2 with TRBJ2-7, with a tentative D call TRBD1 (6 bases). The germline CDR1 and CDR2 sequences are LGHNA and YNFKEQ. The CDR3 contains 15 residues. The germline V and J ends were trimmed by 1 base and 2 bases, with 12 bases remaining between them. The CDR3 DNA reads TGTGCCAGCAGCCAAGTTCGGGACAAAGCCTACGAGCAGTACTTC. This translates into CASSQVRDKAYEQYF.

This chain joins TRBV7-2 and TRBJ1-5, with unresolved D. Trimming left V 2 bases short and J 2 bases short, with 10 bases between. The germline V gene has CDR1 SGHTA and CDR2 FQGNSA. The CDR3 is made up of 15 amino acids. For the CDR3, the DNA is TGTGCCAGCAGCTTATTGGGGAGTGGCAATCAGCCCCAGCATTTT. Translated: CASSLLGSGNQPQHF. The full variable domain, completed using reference TRBV7-2 and TRBJ1-5, is GAGVSQSPSNKVTEKGKDVELRCDPISGHTALYWYRQSLGQGLEFLIYFQGNSAPDKSGLPSDRFSAERTGGSVSTLTIQRTQQEDSAVYLCASSLLGSGNQPQHFGDGTRLSIL.

In DNA, the CDR3 is TGCAGCGTTGAACTGCCCCAGGGAGGGCAGTACTTC. Translated, it gives CSVELPQGGQYF. The genes are TRBV29-1 and TRBJ2-7; tentatively, D is TRBD2 (6 bases). The CDR3 runs 12 residues. The V and J ends lost 2 bases and 9 bases respectively, with 14 bases between them. Germline CDR1 is SQVTM and CDR2 is ANQGSEA.

The chain recombines TRBV14 with TRBJ2-3; 10 bases match TRBD2. In germline, CDR1 is SGHDN, CDR2 FVKESK. Unmatched junction bases numbered 7, after V lost 4 bases and J lost 3 bases. The CDR3 extends over 16 amino acids. The DNA of the CDR3 is TGTGCCAGCAGCCCCCAGCGGGAGGGGAGAACAGATACGCAGTATTTT. Its translation is CASSPQREGRTDTQYF.

V gene TRBV5-4 combines with J gene TRBJ2-2; D possibly corresponds to TRBD2 (7 bases). Germline CDR1 is SGHNT and CDR2 is YYREEE (reference sequence). With 2 bases removed from V and 6 bases from J, the gap between germline ends came to 14 bases. The CDR3 is 15 residues long. The CDR3 DNA is TGTGCCAGCAGCTTAGGGGGGGTGGCGGCCGGGGAGCTGTTTTTT. Translating gives CASSLGGVAAGELFF.

CDR3: CASSLGLAGGSDTQYF. The CDR3 bases are TGTGCCAGCAGCTTGGGGCTAGCGGGGGGGTCAGATACGCAGTATTTT. The chain is built from TRBV7-8 and TRBJ2-3; TRBD2 matches at 12 bases. V gave up 3 bases and J gave up 4 bases; unmatched junction bases: 5. The CDR3 covers 16 residues. CDR1 SGHVS and CDR2 FQNEAQ come from the germline V gene.

The V and J genes are TRBV30 and TRBJ1-2; 8 nucleotides agree with TRBD1. Looked up from germline, CDR1 is GTSNPN and CDR2 is SVGIG (reference sequence). This CDR3 is 14 amino acids long. V was clipped by 5 bases and J by 4 bases; unmatched bases: 9. DNA of the CDR3: TGTGCCTGGTCCAGGGGGCGCGGAGTCTATGGCTACACCTTC. Translating gives CAWSRGRGVYGYTF.